The 6 T cell receptor beta chains listed next were all sequenced from one sample in a study of Graves' ophthalmopathy and Graves' hyperthyroidism. TCR beta CDR3 amplification used RNA transcripts. The workflow started with a first-round RT-PCR run with HTBI primers and then moved on to a second-round multiplex PCR. TCRdb called the multiplex PCR reads again in MiXCR, with one record for every CDR3 protein. This table has hundreds of thousands of distinct CDR3 sequences, 22% appearing once. Source material: peripheral blood. These receptors were taken from a woman under 30 with stable Graves' hyperthyroidism. Some clones in this sample may be carry-over from other donors' samples.

This clonotype was picked up many times. This chain uses TRBV27 with TRBJ1-6; D is unclear. The V gene's germline CDR1 is MNHEY and CDR2 SMNVEV (reference sequence). V lost 5 bases and J lost 6, with 23 bases in between. This CDR3 has 18 amino acids. The CDR3 sequence is CASSTSETTPPSNSPLHF. For the CDR3, the DNA is TGTGCCAGCAGTACCTCGGAGACAACCCCACCATCTAATTCACCCCTCCACTTT.

This clonotype was picked up many times. This rearrangement joins TRBV6-5 to TRBJ1-5, with D unclear. Per germline, CDR1 MNHEY and CDR2 SVGAGI. V dropped 0 bases and J dropped 3 bases, with 9 bases sitting between them. The CDR3 has 15 residues. CDR3 loop: CASSYSGATNQPQHF. CDR3 nucleotide sequence: TGTGCCAGCAGTTACTCAGGCGCAACCAATCAGCCCCAGCATTTT.

This clonotype was observed many times. The chain recombines TRBV20-1 with TRBJ1-5; D possibly corresponds to TRBD1 (6 bases). The germline CDR1 and CDR2 sequences are DFQATT and SNEGSKA (reference sequence). The CDR3 totals 14 residues. Trimming took 3 bases from V and 4 from J, leaving 13 bases between them. CDR3 amino acids: CSASSGGLNQPQHF. The CDR3 region has the DNA TGCAGTGCTAGTTCTGGGGGCCTAAATCAGCCCCAGCATTTT.

This chain uses TRBV27 with TRBJ1-1, with D hard to call. Germline CDR1 is MNHEY and CDR2 is SMNVEV (reference sequence). The CDR3 runs to 14 residues. With 4 bases removed from V and 4 bases from J, the gap between germline ends came to 13 bases. The CDR3 DNA follows: TGTGCCAGCAGTTCCGGTGCGTGGGGCACTGAAGCTTTCTTT. Encoded protein: CASSSGAWGTEAFF.

This clonotype was counted at least ten times. The J gene is TRBJ1-1, the V gene TRBV6-2 or TRBV6-3; TRBD1 is a possible D gene (5 bases). The germline gives CDR1 MNHEY, CDR2 SVGEGT. The CDR3 contains 13 residues. Trimming cost V 10 bases and J 2 bases, with 14 bases left between them. In nucleotides, the CDR3 is TGTGCCACAGGGAACGGCCGAAACACTGAAGCTTTCTTT. Translating gives CATGNGRNTEAFF.

V and J are TRBV6-5 and TRBJ2-7; 7 nucleotides match TRBD2. Germline V gives CDR1 MNHEY, CDR2 SVGAGI. The CDR3 sequence is 15 residues long. V gave up 0 bases and J gave up 3 bases; unmatched junction bases: 5. The CDR3: CASSYSWDYVYEQYF. The CDR3, as DNA: TGTGCCAGCAGTTACTCTTGGGACTACGTCTACGAGCAGTACTTC.